These 21 T cell receptor beta chains share one sample of origin, sequenced in a study of blood T cell repertoires in COVID-19. The repertoire was sequenced with immunoSEQ multiplex PCR; TCRdb's copy has only in-frame clones and lacks some. Among over 200,000 clones, 86% were seen once, and the ten largest hold 15% to 17%. The sequencing input was PBMCs or T cells enriched from blood (not recorded which). Receptors originate from a man aged 18-30 years who had recovered from COVID-19.

The rearrangement joins TRBV19 to TRBJ1-4; D ambiguous. Germline CDR1 and CDR2: LNHDA and SQIVND (reference sequence). V lost 6 bases and J 8 bases, leaving 16 bases between the germline ends. The CDR3 runs to 14 residues. The CDR3 nucleotides are TGTGCCAGTAGCGAGAACGGCCCGCGGGAAAAACTGTTTTTT. This codes for CASSENGPREKLFF.

The chain links TRBV20-1 to TRBJ1-1, with no clear D. V shed 3 bases and J shed 8 bases, with 10 bases lying between them. Germline V gives CDR1 DFQATT, CDR2 SNEGSKA (reference sequence). This CDR3 has 11 amino acids. The DNA for the CDR3 is TGCAGTGCTAGTTCCGGGAACGAAGCTTTCTTT. Its protein product is CSASSGNEAFF.

CDR3 residues: CASSEETYSHYGYTF. CDR3 DNA: TGTGCCAGCAGTGAAGAGACATACAGTCACTATGGCTACACCTTC. V and J are TRBV6-1 and TRBJ1-2; no clear D gene. The CDR3 is made up of 15 amino acids. The germline CDR1 and CDR2 sequences are MNHNS and SASEGT. Trimming cost V 1 base and J 3 bases, with 12 bases left between them.

The J gene is TRBJ2-1, the V gene TRBV7-9, with TRBD2 as a possible D gene (6 bases). Trimming left V 7 bases short and J 0 bases short, with 16 bases between. Germline values: CDR1 SEHNR, CDR2 FQNEAQ (reference sequence). This CDR3 spans 16 amino acids. CDR3 coding DNA: TGTGCCAGCACCCCAAAGGGAGGCCACTCCTACAATGAGCAGTTCTTC. Protein sequence: CASTPKGGHSYNEQFF.

Concerning this clone: This same CDR3 is encoded by further DNA sequences in the sample. The V and J genes are TRBV5-1 and TRBJ1-1, with TRBD1 identical over 7 bases. J was trimmed by 4 bases and V by 0 bases; bases with no gene match: 6. CDR1 and CDR2 from the germline V gene are SGHRS and YFSETQ. This CDR3 has 15 residues. The CDR3 sequence is CASSLGDRDITEAFF. DNA of the CDR3: TGCGCCAGCAGCTTGGGTGACAGGGATATCACTGAAGCTTTCTTT. Filled out from reference TRBV5-1 and TRBJ1-1, the complete variable domain reads KAGVTQTPRYLIKTRGQQVTLSCSPISGHRSVSWYQQTPGQGLQFLFEYFSETQRNKGNFPGRFSGRQFSNSRSEMNVSTLELGDSALYLCASSLGDRDITEAFFGQGTRLTVV.

The chain recombines TRBV19 with TRBJ2-5; 9 bases map to TRBD2. After removal of 4 bases from V and 5 bases from J, the junction contained 8 bases not matched to a gene. Germline CDR1 and CDR2: LNHDA and SQIVND (reference sequence). This CDR3 comprises 15 residues. Written as DNA, the CDR3 is TGTGCCAGTAGTAATGGCGGGAGGGCCGATGAGACCCAGTACTTC. Protein sequence: CASSNGGRADETQYF.

This clone appeared once. The V gene is TRBV21-1, the J gene TRBJ1-1; the DNA was not compared with TRBD1, the D call given in the table. TRBV21-1 is assigned pseudogene status. The CDR3 covers 16 residues. The CDR3 protein is CASTLSGQGRLTEAFF. The CDR3 DNA sequence: TGTGCCAGCACTCTCTCAGGACAGGGGCGGCTCACTGAAGCTTTCTTT.

This chain links TRBV2 with TRBJ2-2, with 8 bases lining up with TRBD1. The CDR3 is 14 amino acids. V trimming: 8 bases; J trimming: 2 bases; junction bases outside the gene matches: 4. Germline-derived CDR1 and CDR2 are SNHLY and FYNNEI. The CDR3 bases are TGTGCCAGCCGACAGGGGACTAACACCGGGGAGCTGTTTTTT. Its translation: CASRQGTNTGELFF.

This rearrangement joins TRBV12-3 or TRBV12-4 to TRBJ1-2; perhaps TRBD1 as D (6 bases). CDR3 size: 13 residues. Trimming took 6 bases from V and 8 from J, leaving 16 bases between them. This chain's CDR3 is CASSDSGVGGYTF. The CDR3 region has the DNA TGTGCCAGCAGCGACTCAGGGGTAGGGGGCTACACCTTC.

The chain links TRBV11-3 to TRBJ2-1; TRBD2 matches 11 bases. The V and J ends lost 8 bases and 2 bases, in that order; junction bases with no gene match: 11. In germline, CDR1 is SGHNT, CDR2 YENEEA. The CDR3 length is 17 residues. The CDR3 sequence: CASVVAGGVSAYNEQFF. DNA for the CDR3: TGTGCCAGCGTAGTAGCGGGGGGGGTTTCCGCCTACAATGAGCAGTTCTTC.

The rearrangement uses TRBV7-9 and TRBJ2-1; the D gene is possibly TRBD1 (6 bases). The V gene's germline CDR1 is SEHNR and CDR2 FQNEAQ (reference sequence). The CDR3 totals 15 residues. Trimming removed 6 bases from V and 4 bases from J, with 16 bases in between. Here the CDR3 reads CASSYTGLGYNEQFF. DNA for the CDR3: TGTGCCAGCAGTTACACAGGGTTGGGATACAATGAGCAGTTCTTC.

The chain couples TRBV4-1 to TRBJ2-5; the D is unclear. Per germline, CDR1 MGHRA and CDR2 YSYEKL. There are 13 residues in the CDR3. The V and J ends lost 2 bases and 5 bases respectively, with 9 bases between them. CDR3 coding DNA: TGCGCCAGCAGCCAACTAATGCGGGAGACCCAGTACTTC. Translating gives CASSQLMRETQYF.

The V gene is TRBV5-4, the J gene TRBJ1-2; maybe TRBD1 (6 bases). This CDR3 is 16 amino acids long. The germline V gene encodes CDR1 SGHNT and CDR2 YYREEE (reference sequence). The V gene lost 7 bases and the J gene lost 9 bases, with 28 bases spanning the gap. The CDR3 nucleotides read TGTGCCAGCGGCCCGATGTGGGGGGGCCCCAACCCCAGCTACACCTTC. Translation: CASGPMWGGPNPSYTF.

This sequence joins TRBV30 and TRBJ1-5; 11 nucleotides agree with TRBD1. CDR3 size: 18 residues. V gave up 3 bases and J gave up 1 base; unmatched junction bases: 11. Looked up from germline, CDR1 is GTSNPN and CDR2 is SVGIG (reference sequence). The CDR3 DNA reads as TGTGCCTGGAGCCTAGGGGGACAGGGGGTTTTCAGCAATCAGCCCCAGCATTTT. Translating gives CAWSLGGQGVFSNQPQHF.

The rearrangement joins TRBV11-2 to TRBJ2-3; 7 positions agree with TRBD1. The CDR3 is 15 residues long. Unmatched junction bases numbered 7, after V lost 6 bases and J lost 1 base. Germline V gene sequence: CDR1 SGHAT, CDR2 FQNNGV. DNA for the CDR3: TGTGCCAGCAGACCGACAGGGTGGGGCACAGATACGCAGTATTTT. Translation: CASRPTGWGTDTQYF.

This clone was counted once. The CDR3, as DNA: TGTGCCAGCAGTTTAAGAGGGACTAGCGGGTACTACAATGAGCAGTTCTTC. It translates to CASSLRGTSGYYNEQFF. The V gene is TRBV28, the J gene TRBJ2-1; 12 bases fit TRBD2. Germline CDR1 and CDR2: MDHEN and SYDVKM. This CDR3 is built from 17 residues. J was trimmed by 3 bases and V by 2 bases; bases with no gene match: 5.

The V gene is TRBV5-1, the J gene TRBJ1-1; D gene ambiguous. CDR3 length equals 14 residues. V lost 1 base and J lost 7, with 14 bases in between. Germline loops: CDR1 SGHRS, CDR2 YFSETQ. The CDR3 bases are TGCGCCAGCAGCTTGAGAAGCATGAACGGTGAAGCTTTCTTT. It encodes CASSLRSMNGEAFF.

This clone was seen a handful of times. V gene TRBV21-1 combines with J gene TRBJ1-1; TRBD1 is taken as the D call from the table, unchecked against the DNA. TRBV21-1 is assigned pseudogene status. The CDR3 is made up of 13 amino acids. The CDR3, as DNA: TGTGCCAGCTCTAGACAGGGGAACACTGAAGCTTTCTTT. Its translation: CASSRQGNTEAFF.

J is TRBJ2-7 and V is TRBV28; 8 positions match TRBD1. Unmatched junction bases numbered 7, after V lost 6 bases and J lost 3 bases. The CDR3 sequence is 14 residues long. In germline, CDR1 is MDHEN, CDR2 SYDVKM. The CDR3 coding sequence is TGTGCCAGCAGCAGGGGACAGGCTAGCTACGAGCAGTACTTC. Translation: CASSRGQASYEQYF.

The gene calls are TRBV19 and TRBJ1-2; 11 positions agree with TRBD1. Germline V gene sequence: CDR1 LNHDA, CDR2 SQIVND (reference sequence). J was trimmed by 3 bases and V by 6 bases; bases with no gene match: 6. The length of the CDR3 is 15 residues. This chain's CDR3 is CASSPGTGGDYGYTF. The CDR3 bases are TGTGCCAGTAGCCCCGGGACAGGGGGAGACTATGGCTACACCTTC.

For this clone: The sample holds other DNA sequences that translate to the same CDR3. In DNA form, the CDR3 reads TGTGCCAGTAGTATAGGCGACTCTGGAAACACCATATATTTT. Translation gives CASSIGDSGNTIYF. The chain couples TRBV19 to TRBJ1-3, with D hard to call. The germline gives CDR1 LNHDA, CDR2 SQIVND (reference sequence). V was trimmed by 1 base and J by 0 bases, leaving 4 bases between them. The CDR3 is made up of 14 amino acids.